The 6 T cell receptor beta chains in this list originate from one sample, sequenced in a study. One entry per CDR3 protein, called by TCRdb with MiXCR from the RT-PCR reads. The sample has about 680,000 distinct CDR3 sequences, approximately 14% seen once. Sequencing used memory CD4+ T cells from blood. These receptors were taken from a female donor in good health, serving as a healthy control.

The chain recombines TRBV6-5 with TRBJ2-7, with D perhaps matching TRBD1 or TRBD2 (6 bases each). Germline lookup yields CDR1 MNHEY and CDR2 SVGAGI. Trimming cost V 4 bases and J 2 bases, with 12 bases left between them. CDR3 length: 14 residues. The CDR3 spells CASSSPGAAYEQYF. The CDR3 coding sequence is TGTGCCAGCAGTTCCCCGGGGGCCGCCTACGAGCAGTACTTC.

V and J are TRBV6-5 and TRBJ1-6, with D maybe TRBD1 (5 bases). CDR3 size: 12 residues. Germline V gene sequence: CDR1 MNHEY, CDR2 SVGAGI. Trimming removed 8 bases from V and 13 bases from J, with 15 bases in between. The DNA for the CDR3 is TGTGCCAGCCGTTCAGGGCTGGGGCCCCTCCACTTT. This gives the protein CASRSGLGPLHF.

This rearrangement joins TRBV7-3 to TRBJ2-1, with TRBD1 identical over 9 bases. Trimming cost V 4 bases and J 4 bases; bases outside gene matches: 5. The CDR3 covers 15 residues. The germline V gene encodes CDR1 SGHTA and CDR2 FQGTGA. The CDR3 DNA follows: TGTGCCAGCAGCTCGGACAGGGGCGGATACAATGAGCAGTTCTTC. It codes for CASSSDRGGYNEQFF.

This clonotype showed up just a few times. The chain carries TRBV5-5 and TRBJ2-4; D gene uncertain. CDR3 size: 13 residues. The V gene lost 0 bases and the J gene lost 12 bases, with 13 bases spanning the gap. Germline CDR1 is SGHKS and CDR2 is YYEKEE (reference sequence). CDR3 in amino acids: CASSLEGTRTQYF. The CDR3 bases are TGTGCCAGCAGCTTGGAAGGAACGCGGACTCAGTACTTC.

This clonotype occurred many times. The chain couples TRBV6-5 to TRBJ2-7; TRBD2 is a possible D gene (5 bases). The CDR3 extends over 11 amino acids. Looked up from germline, CDR1 is MNHEY and CDR2 is SVGAGI. Trimming shortened V by 6 bases and J by 7 bases, and 10 bases separated the two germline ends. CDR3 in DNA: TGTGCCAGCAGAGACTACCGGGAGCAGTACTTC. Translating it yields CASRDYREQYF.

This clonotype has a count of ten or more. This chain links TRBV20-1 with TRBJ2-7; maybe TRBD1 (5 bases). Germline V lookup: CDR1 DFQATT, CDR2 SNEGSKA (reference sequence). V shed 6 bases and J shed 2 bases, with 20 bases lying between them. This CDR3 comprises 15 residues. CDR3 sequence: CSASGVGRAPYEQYF. DNA for the CDR3: TGCAGTGCGTCAGGCGTGGGCAGGGCGCCCTACGAGCAGTACTTC.